This TCR beta chain was captured by sequencing in a study of Ad26.COV2.S vaccination and SARS-CoV-2 variants. Study details: Ad26.COV2.S was injected intramuscularly once or twice, 56 days apart.

There are 14 residues in the CDR3. CDR1 SGHRS and CDR2 YFSETQ come from the germline V gene. V lost 0 bases, J lost 5 bases, and 11 bases lay in between. TCRdb's copy holds only in-frame clones and misses some; the assay was immunoSEQ multiplex PCR. The sample lists roughly 500,000 clones, 75% to 90% occurring once. Treatment specified: over 15 received Ad26.COV2.S at low or high dose, single or two shots; roughly five received placebo; per-sample allocation not given. Following the first vaccine or placebo injection, samples were taken on day 63. The chain combines TRBV5-1 with TRBJ1-2; D is uncertain. The sequence came from a person aged 18-65 years who received the Ad26.COV2.S COVID-19 vaccine or a placebo. The sequencing here drew on peripheral blood, taken in a trial of Ad26.COV2.S vaccine versus placebo. The CDR3, as DNA: TGCGCCAGCAGCTTGGCCGTGTACCGTTATGGCTACACCTTC. It is translated as CASSLAVYRYGYTF.